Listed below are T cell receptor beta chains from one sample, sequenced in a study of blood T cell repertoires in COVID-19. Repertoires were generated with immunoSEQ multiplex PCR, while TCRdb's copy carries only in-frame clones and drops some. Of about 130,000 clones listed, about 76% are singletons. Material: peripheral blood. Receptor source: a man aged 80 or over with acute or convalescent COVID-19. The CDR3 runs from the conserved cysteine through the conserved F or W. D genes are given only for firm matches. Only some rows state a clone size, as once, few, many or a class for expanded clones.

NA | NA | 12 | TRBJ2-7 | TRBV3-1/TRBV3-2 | TGTGCCAGCAGCCAAGAACCGGGTGAGCAGTACTTC | CASSQEPGEQYF
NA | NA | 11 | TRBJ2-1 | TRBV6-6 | TGTGCCAGCAGTGGAGGGAATGAGCAGTTCTTC | CASSGGNEQFF
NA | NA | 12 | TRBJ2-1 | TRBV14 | TGTGCCAGCAGCCTTCGGTTACAGCAGCAGTTCTTC | CASSLRLQQQFF
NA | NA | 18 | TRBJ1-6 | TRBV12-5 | TGTGCTAGTGGTTTGGTACTAGGGGGTCCCAGCTATAATTCACCCCTCCACTTT | CASGLVLGGPSYNSPLHF
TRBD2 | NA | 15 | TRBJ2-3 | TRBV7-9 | TGTGCCAGCAGTCTAGGGTCTAGCGGGGTGGATACGCAGTATTTT | CASSLGSSGVDTQYF
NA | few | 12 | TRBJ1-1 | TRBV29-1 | TGCAGCGTTGAGATTACACGGAGTGAAGCTTTCTTT | CSVEITRSEAFF
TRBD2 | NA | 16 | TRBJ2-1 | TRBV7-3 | TGTGCCAGCAGCGATCGACTAGCGGGGAACACTAATGAGCAGTTCTTC | CASSDRLAGNTNEQFF
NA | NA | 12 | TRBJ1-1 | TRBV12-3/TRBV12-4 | TGTGCCAGCAGTCGTACAGCCGCTGAAGCTTTCTTT | CASSRTAAEAFF
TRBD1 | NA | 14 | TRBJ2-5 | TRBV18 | TGTGCCAGCTCACCAATCAGGGGGCAAGAGACCCAGTACTTC | CASSPIRGQETQYF
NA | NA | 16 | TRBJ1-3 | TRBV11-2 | TGTGCCAGCAGCTCTCCCGGAGGTGCTCTGGGAAACACCATATATTTT | CASSSPGGALGNTIYF
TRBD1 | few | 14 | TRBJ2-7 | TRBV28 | TGTGCCAGCGGATTCAGGGGGCTTTTGAGCGAGCAGTACTTC | CASGFRGLLSEQYF
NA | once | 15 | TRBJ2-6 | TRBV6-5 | TGTGCCAGCAGCCACAGGGAGAACGGGGCCAACGTCCTGACTTTC | CASSHRENGANVLTF
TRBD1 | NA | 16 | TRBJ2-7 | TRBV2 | TGTGCCAGCAGTAACTTCCGGGACAGGGTTTCGTACGAGCAGTACTTC | CASSNFRDRVSYEQYF
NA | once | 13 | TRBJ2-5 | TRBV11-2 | TGTGCCAGCAGCTTGAGCACCGAAGAGACCCAGTACTTC | CASSLSTEETQYF
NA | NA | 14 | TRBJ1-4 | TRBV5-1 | TGCGCCAGCAGCTTGGATCAGAGCGATGAAAAACTGTTTTTT | CASSLDQSDEKLFF
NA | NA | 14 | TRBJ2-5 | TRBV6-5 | TGTGCCAGCAGTTACTCGAGCAGGGGAGAGACCCAGTACTTC | CASSYSSRGETQYF
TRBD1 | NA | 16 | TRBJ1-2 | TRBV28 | TGTGCCAGCAGCAGGGACAGGGGGCGCGTCTCCTATGGCTACACCTTC | CASSRDRGRVSYGYTF
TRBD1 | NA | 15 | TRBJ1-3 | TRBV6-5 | TGTGCCAGCAGACTCAGGGGGGCGGGATCCGACACCATATATTTT | CASRLRGAGSDTIYF
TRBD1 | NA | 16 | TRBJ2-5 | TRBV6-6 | TGTGCCAGCAGTTACACAGGGGCGCATAGAGGAGAGACCCAGTACTTC | CASSYTGAHRGETQYF
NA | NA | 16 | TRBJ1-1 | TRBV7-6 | TGTGCCAGCAGCAATCAATGGGGGGGGGCGAACACTGAAGCTTTCTTT | CASSNQWGGANTEAFF
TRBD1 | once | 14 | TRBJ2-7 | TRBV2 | TGTGCCAGCAGTAGTGGACAGGGGAAATACGAGCAGTACTTC | CASSSGQGKYEQYF
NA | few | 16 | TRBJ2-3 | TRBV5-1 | TGCGCCAGCAGCCCGTCGCTTAGCGGAAGCACAGATACGCAGTATTTT | CASSPSLSGSTDTQYF
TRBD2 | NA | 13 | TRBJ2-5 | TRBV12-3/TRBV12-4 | TGTGCCAGCACCTTAGCGGGGGGAGAGACCCAGTACTTC | CASTLAGGETQYF
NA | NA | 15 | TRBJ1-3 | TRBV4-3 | TGCGCCAGCAGCCCGGACGGGAGCTCTGGAAACACCATATATTTT | CASSPDGSSGNTIYF
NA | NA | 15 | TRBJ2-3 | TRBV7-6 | TGTGCCAGCAGCTTAGGACAAACCCTCACAGATACGCAGTATTTT | CASSLGQTLTDTQYF
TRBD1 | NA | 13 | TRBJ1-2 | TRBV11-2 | TGTGCCAGCAGCCCCGACAGGGGGGGCGGCTACACCTTC | CASSPDRGGGYTF
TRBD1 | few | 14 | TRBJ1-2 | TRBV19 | TGTGCCAGTAGACTACAGACAGGGAACTATGGCTACACCTTC | CASRLQTGNYGYTF
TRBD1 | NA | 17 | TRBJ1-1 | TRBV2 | TGTGCCAGCATGAAGAGGGGGCAGGGGATTTGGAACACTGAAGCTTTCTTT | CASMKRGQGIWNTEAFF
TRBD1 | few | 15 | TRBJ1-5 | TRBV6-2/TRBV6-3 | TGTGCCAGCAGCCGTACCGGGACAGGGAATCAGCCCCAGCATTTT | CASSRTGTGNQPQHF
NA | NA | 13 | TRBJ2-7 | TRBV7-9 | TGTGCCAGCAGCTTTTCCGGGGCCTACGAGCAGTACTTC | CASSFSGAYEQYF
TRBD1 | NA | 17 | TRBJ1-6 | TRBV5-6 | TGTGCCAGCAGCTTGGAGGCCTCCGGGACAGCAAGTTCTCCCCTCCACTTT | CASSLEASGTASSPLHF
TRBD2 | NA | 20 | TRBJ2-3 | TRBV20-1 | TGCAGTGCTAGTGTATCGGGACTAGCGGGGGGGAGGGTGGCACGAGATACGCAGTATTTT | CSASVSGLAGGRVARDTQYF
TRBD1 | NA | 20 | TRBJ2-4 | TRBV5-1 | TGCGCCAGCAGCTTGGCCCAGACAGGGGGCGTGTTTTTAGCCAAAAACATTCAGTACTTC | CASSLAQTGGVFLAKNIQYF
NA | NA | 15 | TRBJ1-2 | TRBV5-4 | TGTGCCAGCAGCTTAGGGGCAGCTACTAACTATGGCTACACCTTC | CASSLGAATNYGYTF
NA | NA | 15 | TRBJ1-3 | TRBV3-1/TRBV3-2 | TGTGCCAGCAGCCAAGTATGGCTCTCTGGAAACACCATATATTTT | CASSQVWLSGNTIYF
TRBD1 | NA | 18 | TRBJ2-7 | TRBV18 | TGTGCCAGCTCACCACCGGGTAAAGGGGGCGAGTTCCGCTACGAGCAGTACTTC | CASSPPGKGGEFRYEQYF
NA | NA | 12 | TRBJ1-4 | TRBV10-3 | TGTGCCGTCAAGGGGAAGGGGGAAAAACTGTTTTTT | CAVKGKGEKLFF
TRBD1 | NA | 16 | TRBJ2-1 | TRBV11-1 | TGTGCCAGCAGCTCCCAAGCCGGGACAGGCTACAATGAGCAGTTCTTC | CASSSQAGTGYNEQFF
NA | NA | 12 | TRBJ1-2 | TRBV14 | TGTGCCAGCAGCCCGGGGTCCTATGGCTACACCTTC | CASSPGSYGYTF
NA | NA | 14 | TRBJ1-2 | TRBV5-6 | TGTGCCAGCAGCAGCGGGACGCTTAACTATGGCTACACCTTC | CASSSGTLNYGYTF
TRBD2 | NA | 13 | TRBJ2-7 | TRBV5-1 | TGCGCCAGCAGCTTAAGCGGGACCTACGAGCAGTACTTC | CASSLSGTYEQYF
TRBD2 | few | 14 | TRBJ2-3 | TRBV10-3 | TGTGCCACCGCGGCGGGGGGGCGGGCTGATACGCAGTATTTT | CATAAGGRADTQYF